This T cell receptor (beta chain) stems from a study of tumor-infiltrating lymphocytes in primary liver carcinoma. Study information: Read depth, roughly 3.65 to 8 million productive TCRbeta reads, did not differ significantly between tissues. General study findings and limits: A significantly higher top-250-clone fraction was recorded for tumors than for blood (p = 0.039).

Germline assignment: CDR1 SGHAT and CDR2 FQNNGV. This CDR3 contains 15 residues. Total RNA and DNA came together from approximately 20-30 mg of bulk tissue without cell sorting. Primary liver carcinoma in the patients was surgically resected. Donors were untreated and chronically infected with HBV. With respect to this clonotype: The antigen is unknown. An end of the junction differs from the germline gene, which may be a read error.

Reverse transcription of about 0.5 ug total RNA with a constant-region primer produced TCR beta cDNA. Three-round nested multiplex PCR performed with slightly modified ARM-PCR produced the TCR beta libraries. Two initial PCR rounds of around 10 cycles each paired TRBV1-TRBV30 forward primers with a C-beta reverse primer. TCRdb reanalysed the multiplex PCR reads using MiXCR and keeps one entry per CDR3 protein. The data show more than 100,000 distinct CDR3 sequences, around 70% seen once. J is TRBJ2-1 and V is TRBV11-2, with 8 bases identical to TRBD2. The clonotype comes from a woman aged 55-69 years with primary liver carcinoma and hepatitis B virus infection. The sequencing input was tumor-adjacent normal liver tissue. CDR3 sequence reads: CPSSPRLTGGHEQFF. The CDR3 coding sequence is TGTCCCAGCAGCCCCCGACTAACGGGGGGGCATGAGCAGTTCTTC.